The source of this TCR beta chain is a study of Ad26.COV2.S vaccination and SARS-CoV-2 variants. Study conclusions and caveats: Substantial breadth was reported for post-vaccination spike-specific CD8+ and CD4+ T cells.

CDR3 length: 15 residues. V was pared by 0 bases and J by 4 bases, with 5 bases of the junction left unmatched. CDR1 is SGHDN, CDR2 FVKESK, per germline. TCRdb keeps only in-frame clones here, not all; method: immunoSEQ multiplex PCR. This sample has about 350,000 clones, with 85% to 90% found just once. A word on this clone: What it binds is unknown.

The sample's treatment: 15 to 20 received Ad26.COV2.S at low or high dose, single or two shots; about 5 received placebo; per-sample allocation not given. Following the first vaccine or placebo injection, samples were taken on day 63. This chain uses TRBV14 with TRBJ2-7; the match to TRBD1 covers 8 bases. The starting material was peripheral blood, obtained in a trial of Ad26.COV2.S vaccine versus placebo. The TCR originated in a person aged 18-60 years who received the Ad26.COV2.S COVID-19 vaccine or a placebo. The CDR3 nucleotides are TGTGCCAGCAGCCAAGATGTCAGGGGGCGGTACGAGCAGTACTTC. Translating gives CASSQDVRGRYEQYF.